The present TCR beta chain was sequenced within a study of T cell responses to AZD1222 COVID-19 vaccine. Study findings and constraints: Targets within unmutated variant regions were reportedly found for nearly half of spike-specific TCRs.

Germline values: CDR1 SNHLY, CDR2 FYNNEI. Trimming took off 9 bases at V and 0 bases at J, with 12 bases between the two ends. The CDR3 loop spans 14 amino acids. TCRdb's table, derived via immunoSEQ multiplex PCR, lists solely in-frame clones and lacks some. The sample holds about 94,000 clones, 75% to 90% seen once. For this clone: Its target is unknown.

This sequence originates from an adult who received the AZD1222 COVID-19 vaccine. The sequenced sample was peripheral blood, obtained 28 days after the second AZD1222 dose. The chain is built from TRBV2 and TRBJ1-5; D ambiguous. CDR3 amino acids: CASGKGISNQPQHF. CDR3 DNA sequence: TGTGCCAGTGGAAAAGGGATTAGCAATCAGCCCCAGCATTTT.